One sample yielded the 20 T cell receptor beta chains listed below, sequenced in a study of CD8 T cells in Susac syndrome. cDNA came from about 0.5 to 1 ug RNA primed by random hexamers. TCRdb re-called the immunoSEQ multiplex PCR reads with MiXCR, one entry per CDR3 protein. The sample carries under 200,000 distinct CDR3 sequences, 90% to 95% recorded once. The sequencing sample was made of CD4+ T cells from PBMCs. These receptors were obtained from a human donor with Susac syndrome.

V usage is TRBV18 and J usage is TRBJ1-4, with D possibly TRBD1 on 5 matching bases. The CDR3 runs to 15 residues. Germline V lookup: CDR1 KGHSH, CDR2 LQKENI. V was clipped by 3 bases and J by 7 bases, with 15 bases between them. This CDR3 reads CASSPSRGGGEKLFF. In DNA, the CDR3 is TGTGCCAGCTCACCCTCGAGGGGCGGTGGTGAAAAACTGTTTTTT.

The chain is built from TRBV5-1 and TRBJ1-6; TRBD1 agrees at 7 bases. V dropped 7 bases and J dropped 11; count of bases not matched to a gene: 12. Germline values: CDR1 SGHRS, CDR2 YFSETQ. This CDR3 spans 14 amino acids. CDR3: CASRNYRGLTPLHF. CDR3 DNA: TGCGCCAGCCGGAACTACAGGGGCCTTACACCCCTCCACTTT.

The chain joins TRBV24-1 to TRBJ2-2; no firm D call. Trimming took 4 bases from V and 7 from J, leaving 6 bases between them. The germline gives CDR1 KGHDR, CDR2 SFDVKD. CDR3 length equals 12 residues. The CDR3 DNA reads TGTGCCACCAGTGAGAATTACGGGGAGCTGTTTTTT. It encodes CATSENYGELFF.

This chain connects TRBV5-1 to TRBJ2-3; D may be TRBD2 (6 bases). The CDR3 runs to 17 residues. Germline CDR1 and CDR2: SGHRS and YFSETQ. V dropped 1 base and J dropped 0 bases, with 15 bases sitting between them. CDR3 in amino acids: CASSLWGGVQSTDTQYF. DNA of the CDR3: TGCGCCAGCAGCTTGTGGGGCGGGGTTCAAAGCACAGATACGCAGTATTTT.

This chain connects TRBV3-1 to TRBJ1-4; a possible D gene is TRBD1 (5 bases). From germline, CDR1 is LGHDT and CDR2 YNNKEL (reference sequence). The CDR3 spans 14 residues. Trimming took off 6 bases at V and 8 bases at J, with 16 bases between the two ends. The CDR3 protein is CASRGTRGTEKLFF. The CDR3 bases are TGTGCCAGCAGAGGGACGCGTGGGACGGAAAAACTGTTTTTT. The entire variable domain, with the rest obtained from reference TRBV3-1 and TRBJ1-4, is as follows: DTAVSQTPKYLVTQMGNDKSIKCEQNLGHDTMYWYKQDSKKFLKIMFSYNNKELIINETVPNRFSPKSPDKAHLNLHINSLELGDSAVYFCASRGTRGTEKLFFGSGTQLSVL.

This clonotype showed up just once. V is TRBV5-1 and J is TRBJ2-7; D is unclear. The germline CDR1 and CDR2 sequences are SGHRS and YFSETQ. CDR3 length: 15 residues. V dropped 0 bases and J dropped 3 bases, with 13 bases sitting between them. CDR3 region: CASSLVPTQIYEQYF. The DNA for the CDR3 is TGCGCCAGCAGCTTGGTCCCCACCCAGATCTACGAGCAGTACTTC.

V usage is TRBV12-3 or TRBV12-4 and J usage is TRBJ1-5; D is unresolved. Deletions cut 5 bases from V and 0 bases from J, with 8 bases between. The CDR3 length is 14 residues. The CDR3 loop is CASSPSNSNQPQHF. Written as DNA, the CDR3 is TGTGCCAGCAGTCCCTCTAATAGCAATCAGCCCCAGCATTTT.

The chain uses TRBV5-6 and TRBJ1-5; weak D call: TRBD1 (5 bases). The germline V and J ends were trimmed by 0 bases and 5 bases, with 9 bases remaining between them. The germline V gene has CDR1 SGHDT and CDR2 YYEEEE. CDR3 length: 14 amino acids. CDR3 coding DNA: TGTGCCAGCAGCTTGGTGGGGGACCATCAGCCCCAGCATTTT. It translates to CASSLVGDHQPQHF.

The rearrangement uses TRBV5-6 and TRBJ2-1; no clear D gene. The germline V gene encodes CDR1 SGHDT and CDR2 YYEEEE. V lost 1 base, J lost 8 bases, and 4 bases lay in between. This CDR3 is built from 11 residues. CDR3 region: CASSLSDEQFF. CDR3 DNA sequence: TGTGCCAGCAGCTTGTCGGATGAGCAGTTCTTC. Drawing the rest from reference TRBV5-6 and TRBJ2-1, the complete variable domain is DAGVTQSPTHLIKTRGQQVTLRCSPKSGHDTVSWYQQALGQGPQFIFQYYEEEERQRGNFPDRFSGHQFPNYSSELNVNALLLGDSALYLCASSLSDEQFFGPGTRLTVL.

This rearrangement joins TRBV29-1 to TRBJ1-1; D gene ambiguous. CDR1 and CDR2 (germline): SQVTM, ANQGSEA. V lost 0 bases to trimming and J lost 0 bases, with 8 bases between them. The CDR3 totals 14 residues. This CDR3 is CSVEDQRLNTEAFF. The CDR3 nucleotides are TGCAGCGTTGAAGATCAACGGCTGAACACTGAAGCTTTCTTT.

This chain connects TRBV5-6 to TRBJ2-3; D unresolved. The germline CDR1 and CDR2 sequences are SGHDT and YYEEEE. This CDR3 comprises 11 residues. The germline V and J ends were trimmed by 5 bases and 6 bases, with 7 bases remaining between them. The CDR3 region has the DNA TGTGCCAGCAGTTCCCTCGATACGCAGTATTTT. This codes for CASSSLDTQYF.

This sequence joins TRBV29-1 and TRBJ1-1; 7 positions match TRBD1. Germline V gene data show CDR1 as SQVTM and CDR2 as ANQGSEA. J was trimmed by 4 bases and V by 7 bases; bases with no gene match: 3. CDR3 size: 11 residues. CDR3 sequence reads: CSAYRGTEAFF. CDR3 nucleotides: TGCAGCGCCTACAGGGGCACTGAAGCTTTCTTT.

CDR3 residues: CASSQVERQGRVSRGYGYTF. CDR3 DNA: TGTGCCAGCAGCCAAGTCGAACGGCAGGGAAGGGTCTCCCGGGGCTATGGCTACACCTTC. The chain is built from TRBV4-2 and TRBJ1-2; D might be TRBD1 (5 bases). CDR1 and CDR2 (germline): LGHNA, YNFKEQ. CDR3 length: 20 amino acids. V was cut by 1 base and J by 4 bases, with 28 bases left in between.

In its sample, this clonotype was seen a few times. The chain joins TRBV29-1 to TRBJ2-7; 10 nucleotides line up with TRBD1. Germline V CDR1 and CDR2: SQVTM, ANQGSEA. CDR3 length: 14 amino acids. Losses at the gene ends were 3 bases for V and 5 bases for J; bases not matched to a gene: 7. The CDR3 DNA reads as TGCAGCGTTGACCCGGGACAGGGGATAGACGAGCAGTACTTC. Translating it yields CSVDPGQGIDEQYF.

This chain joins TRBV5-1 and TRBJ2-6; D gene uncertain. Trimming removed 4 bases at V and 3 bases at J, with 11 bases between. This CDR3 has 15 residues. In germline, CDR1 is SGHRS, CDR2 YFSETQ. The CDR3 sequence is CASSPGPGGANVLTF. In DNA form, the CDR3 reads TGCGCCAGCAGCCCCGGACCGGGTGGGGCCAACGTCCTGACTTTC.

The chain combines TRBV20-1 with TRBJ1-6; 7 nucleotides agree with TRBD1. Germline V gene lookup returns CDR1 DFQATT and CDR2 SNEGSKA (reference sequence). This CDR3 is built from 16 residues. V shed 3 bases and J 10 bases; nucleotides not matched to a gene: 15. CDR3 bases: TGCAGTGCTAGTTCCCATCGAGGGGGCGGGAGATCACCCCTCCACTTT. Its translation: CSASSHRGGGRSPLHF.

DNA of the CDR3: TGTGCCAGCAGTTTGTCGGAAAATTCCTACGAGCAGTACTTC. It specifies CASSLSENSYEQYF. The genes are TRBV27 and TRBJ2-7, with D unclear. The germline V gene encodes CDR1 MNHEY and CDR2 SMNVEV (reference sequence). Trimming pared 3 bases from V and 1 base from J, leaving 10 bases between. There are 14 residues in the CDR3.

J is TRBJ2-5 and V is TRBV4-2; 7 bases are a match to TRBD2. The CDR3 covers 16 residues. V was clipped by 1 base and J by 2 bases; unmatched bases: 7. Looked up from germline, CDR1 is LGHNA and CDR2 is YNFKEQ. CDR3 region: CASSQGPGSGQETQYF. CDR3 nucleotides: TGTGCCAGCAGCCAAGGGCCCGGTAGCGGGCAAGAGACCCAGTACTTC.

The CDR3: CASRDRGDRTEAFF. In DNA form, the CDR3 reads TGTGCCAGCAGGGACAGGGGGGATAGGACTGAAGCTTTCTTT. The chain carries TRBV2 and TRBJ1-1; 10 nucleotides align to TRBD1. CDR3 length equals 14 residues. CDR1 is SNHLY and CDR2 is FYNNEI in the germline V gene. The V gene end was trimmed by 6 bases and the J gene end by 5 bases; junction bases not matched to a gene: 6.

This rearrangement joins TRBV9 to TRBJ1-1; D unclear. The CDR3 totals 14 residues. Germline V gene data show CDR1 as SGDLS and CDR2 as YYNGEE. The V gene lost 0 bases and the J gene lost 2 bases, with 8 bases spanning the gap. The CDR3 protein is CASSVEGGNTEAFF. The DNA of the CDR3 is TGTGCCAGCAGCGTAGAGGGCGGAAACACTGAAGCTTTCTTT.